These 29 T cell receptor beta chains were sequenced from one sample in a study of T cell responses to AZD1222 COVID-19 vaccine. Profiling relied on immunoSEQ multiplex PCR, and the TCRdb table lists in-frame clones only, not all of them. This sample yields about 130,000 clones, of which more than 85% are seen a single time; 3.1% belongs to the top ten. The sample here was peripheral blood, taken on day 0 of AZD1222 vaccination. These receptors originate from an adult in good health.

The genes are TRBV3-1 (or the pseudogene TRBV3-2) and TRBJ2-5; tentative D call: TRBD1 (6 bases). V lost 4 bases, J lost 3 bases, and 18 bases lay in between. The length of the CDR3 is 16 residues. CDR1 LGHDT and CDR2 YNNKEL come from the germline V gene (reference sequence). CDR3 DNA: TGTGCCAGCAGCCCAATGCTCGGGACACAGGAAGAGACCCAGTACTTC. Protein sequence: CASSPMLGTQEETQYF.

J is TRBJ1-2 and V is TRBV10-1; 9 positions match TRBD1. Germline V gene data show CDR1 as WNHNN and CDR2 as SYGVQD (reference sequence). V lost 8 bases and J lost 6; bases outside the gene matches: 7. CDR3 length equals 13 residues. The CDR3 protein is CASGRDRVHGYTF. The DNA for the CDR3 is TGCGCCAGCGGCCGGGACAGGGTGCATGGCTACACCTTC.

The CDR3 DNA is TGTGCCAGCAGCCACGGTGGGTTGAAAACAGATACGCAGTATTTT. This codes for CASSHGGLKTDTQYF. The chain combines TRBV11-2 with TRBJ2-3; D is ambiguous. Trimming left V 5 bases short and J 3 bases short, with 15 bases between. The CDR3 loop spans 15 amino acids. Germline V lookup: CDR1 SGHAT, CDR2 FQNNGV. Using reference TRBV11-2 and TRBJ2-3 for the parts outside the CDR3, the full variable domain is EAGVAQSPRYKIIEKRQSVAFWCNPISGHATLYWYQQILGQGPKLLIQFQNNGVVDDSQLPKDRFSAERLKGVDSTLKIQPAKLEDSAVYLCASSHGGLKTDTQYFGPGTRLTVL.

The genes are TRBV5-8 and TRBJ1-5, with D uncertain. The germline V gene encodes CDR1 SGHTS and CDR2 YDEGEE. V dropped 4 bases and J dropped 2 bases, with 13 bases sitting between them. This CDR3 is 15 amino acids long. The CDR3 loop reads CASSLGPRGNQPQHF. For the CDR3, the DNA is TGTGCCAGCAGCCTCGGCCCCCGAGGCAATCAGCCCCAGCATTTT.

The V and J genes are TRBV18 and TRBJ2-5; TRBD1 matches at 7 bases. Germline V CDR1 and CDR2: KGHSH, LQKENI. The J segment lost 4 bases and the V segment lost 3 bases, leaving 2 bases of the junction unmatched. There are 13 residues in the CDR3. The CDR3 DNA sequence: TGTGCCAGCTCACCCAACAGGGGAGAGACCCAGTACTTC. Translating it yields CASSPNRGETQYF.

The chain is built from TRBV19 and TRBJ1-1; TRBD1 agrees at 8 bases. The ends lost 8 bases at V and 4 bases at J; junction bases unmatched: 3. The CDR3 runs to 12 residues. Germline CDR1 reads LNHDA; CDR2 reads SQIVND (reference sequence). The CDR3 reads CASGDRFTEAFF. The CDR3 DNA sequence: TGTGCCAGTGGGGACAGGTTCACTGAAGCTTTCTTT.

The CDR3 sequence: CASSQLRGNTGELFF. Written as DNA, the CDR3 is TGTGCCAGCAGCCAACTCAGGGGGAACACCGGGGAGCTGTTTTTT. The chain is built from TRBV14 and TRBJ2-2; TRBD1 might be the D (6 bases). The V end lost 2 bases, the J end lost 1 base, and 8 bases lay between the germline ends. The CDR3 has 15 amino acids. Looked up from germline, CDR1 is SGHDN and CDR2 is FVKESK.

The chain is built from TRBV10-3 and TRBJ1-2, with 8 bases that match TRBD1. The CDR3 contains 13 residues. Trimming at V came to 7 bases and at J to 5 bases, leaving 6 bases not matched to a gene. Germline assignment: CDR1 ENHRY and CDR2 SYGVKD. The CDR3 protein is CAIKDRGGYGYTF. The CDR3 nucleotides read TGTGCCATCAAAGACAGGGGTGGGTATGGCTACACCTTC.

This chain joins TRBV7-2 and TRBJ2-7; 8 bases fit TRBD2. There are 16 residues in the CDR3. V dropped 4 bases and J dropped 0; count of bases not matched to a gene: 8. The germline V gene has CDR1 SGHTA and CDR2 FQGNSA. The CDR3 protein is CASSYPGGPRSYEQYF. Written as DNA, the CDR3 is TGTGCCAGCAGCTATCCGGGAGGGCCCCGCTCCTACGAGCAGTACTTC.

This chain joins TRBV28 and TRBJ2-7; tentative D call: TRBD1 (5 bases). Germline CDR1 and CDR2: MDHEN and SYDVKM. The CDR3 covers 14 residues. The V end lost 6 bases, the J end lost 3 bases, and 15 bases lay between the germline ends. DNA for the CDR3: TGTGCCAGCAGCGATCGGACATTTTTCTACGAGCAGTACTTC. It encodes CASSDRTFFYEQYF.

The chain joins TRBV28 to TRBJ1-1, with D tentatively TRBD1 (5 bases). The CDR3 loop spans 14 amino acids. Deletions cut 3 bases from V and 4 bases from J, with 12 bases between. Germline CDR1 reads MDHEN; CDR2 reads SYDVKM. CDR3 nucleotides: TGTGCCAGCAGTTTTGTAGGGGTCCCCACTGAAGCTTTCTTT. Translated: CASSFVGVPTEAFF.

This clone was observed once. This chain links TRBV7-9 with TRBJ2-7; 7 bases fit TRBD2. Losses at the gene ends were 5 bases for V and 4 bases for J; bases not matched to a gene: 14. CDR3 size: 16 residues. Germline V gives CDR1 SEHNR, CDR2 FQNEAQ (reference sequence). The CDR3 sequence: CASSLRGGGGLYEQYF. CDR3 coding DNA: TGTGCCAGCAGCCTCCGGGGCGGGGGAGGGTTGTACGAGCAGTACTTC. Variable domain in full (rest from reference TRBV7-9 and TRBJ2-7): DTGVSQNPRHKITKRGQNVTFRCDPISEHNRLYWYRQTLGQGPEFLTYFQNEAQLEKSRLLSDRFSAERPKGSFSTLEIQRTEQGDSAMYLCASSLRGGGGLYEQYFGPGTRLTVT.

The V and J genes are TRBV6-5 and TRBJ2-7, with 13 bases matching TRBD2. The V gene end was trimmed by 5 bases and the J gene end by 4 bases; junction bases not matched to a gene: 5. CDR3 size: 15 residues. CDR1 and CDR2 from the germline V gene are MNHEY and SVGAGI. For the CDR3, the DNA is TGTGCCAGCAGTCAAAGGACTAGCGGGAGATACGAGCAGTACTTC. Protein sequence: CASSQRTSGRYEQYF.

This clone was observed a handful of times. The J gene is TRBJ1-2, the V gene TRBV28, with D unresolved. This CDR3 is built from 13 residues. V shed 2 bases and J shed 4 bases, with 8 bases lying between them. Germline assignment: CDR1 MDHEN and CDR2 SYDVKM. The chain's CDR3 is CASSLPGFYGYTF. CDR3 DNA: TGTGCCAGCAGTTTACCCGGGTTCTATGGCTACACCTTC.

The rearrangement joins TRBV28 to TRBJ2-1; D not certain. The germline gives CDR1 MDHEN, CDR2 SYDVKM. Trimming removed 7 bases at V and 2 bases at J, with 15 bases between. The length of the CDR3 is 15 residues. The CDR3 spells CASKNRLSAYNEQFF. DNA for the CDR3: TGTGCCAGCAAAAATCGTCTTTCCGCCTACAATGAGCAGTTCTTC.

This chain connects TRBV28 to TRBJ1-2; a possible D gene is TRBD1 (5 bases). Germline V gives CDR1 MDHEN, CDR2 SYDVKM. The CDR3 is made up of 14 amino acids. Trimming took off 7 bases at V and 3 bases at J, with 15 bases between the two ends. The CDR3 DNA is TGTGCCAGCACCTCGGGGGGGTCCCACTATGGCTACACCTTC. Protein sequence: CASTSGGSHYGYTF.

V gene TRBV3-1 (or the pseudogene TRBV3-2) combines with J gene TRBJ1-5; D is possibly TRBD1 (6 bases). This CDR3 contains 14 residues. Trimming removed 5 bases at V and 5 bases at J, with 13 bases between. The germline CDR1 and CDR2 sequences are LGHDT and YNNKEL (reference sequence). This chain's CDR3 is CASSSQGGHQPQHF. The DNA for the CDR3 is TGTGCCAGCAGCTCACAGGGAGGGCATCAGCCCCAGCATTTT.

This chain connects TRBV10-3 to TRBJ1-4, with D hard to call. CDR1 is ENHRY and CDR2 is SYGVKD in the germline V gene. With 3 bases removed from V and 4 bases from J, the gap between germline ends came to 6 bases. There are 13 residues in the CDR3. CDR3 sequence reads: CAISDGDNEKLFF. The CDR3 bases are TGTGCCATCAGTGACGGAGATAATGAAAAACTGTTTTTT.

This clone was detected once. The chain has TRBV5-1 and TRBJ2-1, with TRBD2 identical over 11 bases. The germline gives CDR1 SGHRS, CDR2 YFSETQ. J was trimmed by 7 bases and V by 0 bases; bases with no gene match: 3. CDR3 length: 15 residues. CDR3 nucleotide sequence: TGCGCCAGCAGCTTGGCTACTAGCGGGAGTAATGAGCAGTTCTTC. Protein: CASSLATSGSNEQFF.

This rearrangement joins TRBV15 to TRBJ1-3; 9 bases map to TRBD1. CDR1 is LNHNV, CDR2 YYDKDF, per germline (reference sequence). This CDR3 spans 21 amino acids. V lost 0 bases to trimming and J lost 1 base; unmatched junction nucleotides: 16. CDR3 coding DNA: TGTGCCACCAGCAGAGACCAAAGGGACAGGGAGGTTTTAGTTTCTGGAAACACCATATATTTT. Translation gives CATSRDQRDREVLVSGNTIYF.

The chain uses TRBV7-2 and TRBJ1-3, with 8 bases lining up with TRBD1. The trim removed 4 bases at V and 5 bases at J, leaving 7 bases unmatched. The germline V gene has CDR1 SGHTA and CDR2 FQGNSA. This CDR3 is built from 15 residues. CDR3 residues: CASSSSSGGRNTIYF. The CDR3 nucleotides are TGTGCCAGCAGCTCGAGTTCAGGGGGCCGAAACACCATATATTTT.

The genes are TRBV11-3 and TRBJ2-1; D gene unclear. This CDR3 spans 15 amino acids. Trimming took 7 bases from V and 8 from J, leaving 21 bases between them. Germline CDR1 and CDR2: SGHNT and YENEEA. Here the CDR3 DNA reads TGTGCCAGCACCCCCCACCGCCGGCCCCTTGATGAGCAGTTCTTC. Translated: CASTPHRRPLDEQFF.

This rearrangement joins TRBV5-1 to TRBJ2-5; 10 bases align to TRBD2. Trimming took 0 bases from V and 2 from J; bases not matched to a gene: 4. CDR3 length: 16 residues. Germline loops: CDR1 SGHRS, CDR2 YFSETQ. The CDR3 region is CASSLAPAGGQETQYF. For the CDR3, the DNA is TGCGCCAGCAGCTTGGCTCCAGCGGGAGGGCAAGAGACCCAGTACTTC.

Remarks on this clone: The same CDR3 can be traced to other DNA sequences in this sample. This chain uses TRBV19 with TRBJ2-3; 7 bases align to TRBD1. This CDR3 comprises 14 residues. Per the germline V gene, CDR1 is LNHDA and CDR2 is SQIVND (reference sequence). V lost 1 base, J lost 3 bases, and 1 base stayed unmatched. The CDR3 region has the DNA TGTGCCAGTAGTATAGGCAGGGGGACAGATACGCAGTATTTT. This gives the protein CASSIGRGTDTQYF.

The chain employs TRBV15 and TRBJ1-2; no clear D. The germline gives CDR1 LNHNV, CDR2 YYDKDF (reference sequence). V was shortened by 0 bases and J by 2 bases, with 7 bases between the two germline ends. The CDR3 contains 14 residues. The CDR3 loop is CATSRDFGNYGYTF. The CDR3 bases are TGTGCCACCAGCAGAGATTTTGGGAACTATGGCTACACCTTC.

The chain combines TRBV18 with TRBJ1-5, with unresolved D. The CDR3 extends over 16 amino acids. V lost 0 bases and J 2 bases, leaving 11 bases between the germline ends. Germline V lookup: CDR1 KGHSH, CDR2 LQKENI. The CDR3: CASSPPAGEGNQPQHF. The CDR3 coding sequence is TGTGCCAGCTCACCACCGGCTGGTGAGGGCAATCAGCCCCAGCATTTT.

The V call is TRBV5-1, the J call TRBJ2-2; D gene ambiguous. The germline V gene encodes CDR1 SGHRS and CDR2 YFSETQ. The V gene lost 0 bases and the J gene lost 4 bases, with 13 bases spanning the gap. CDR3 length: 16 residues. DNA for the CDR3: TGCGCCAGCAGCTTGGGATTGGACCGACTCACCGGGGAGCTGTTTTTT. Its translation: CASSLGLDRLTGELFF.

The CDR3 nucleotides are TGTGCCTGGAGTGTAACCGGGATCAGGGACTATGGCTACACCTTC. Amino acid sequence: CAWSVTGIRDYGYTF. This chain connects TRBV30 to TRBJ1-2; tentatively, D is TRBD1 (5 bases). V was trimmed by 0 bases and J by 3 bases, leaving 14 bases between them. This CDR3 has 15 amino acids. Germline assignment: CDR1 GTSNPN and CDR2 SVGIG (reference sequence).

The chain joins TRBV2 to TRBJ2-3; 16 bases fit TRBD2. V trimming: 7 bases; J trimming: 6 bases; junction bases outside the gene matches: 7. The CDR3 loop spans 16 amino acids. CDR1 is SNHLY, CDR2 FYNNEI, per germline. CDR3: CASKGLAGGLRDTQYF. The CDR3 DNA reads TGTGCCAGCAAGGGACTAGCGGGAGGGCTACGCGATACGCAGTATTTT.